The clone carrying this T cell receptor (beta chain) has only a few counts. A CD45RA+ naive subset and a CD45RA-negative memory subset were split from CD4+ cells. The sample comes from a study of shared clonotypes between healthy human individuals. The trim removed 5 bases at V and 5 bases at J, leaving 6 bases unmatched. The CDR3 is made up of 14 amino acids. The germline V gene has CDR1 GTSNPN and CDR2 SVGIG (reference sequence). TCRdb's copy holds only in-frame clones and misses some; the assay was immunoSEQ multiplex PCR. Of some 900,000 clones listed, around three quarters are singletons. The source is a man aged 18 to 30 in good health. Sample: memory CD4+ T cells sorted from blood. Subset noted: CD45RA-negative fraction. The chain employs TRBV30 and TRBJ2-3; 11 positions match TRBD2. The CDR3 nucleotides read TGTGCCTGGGATAAAGGACTAGCGGGAGATACGCAGTATTTT. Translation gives CAWDKGLAGDTQYF.